The 2 T cell receptor beta chains below all came from one sample that was sequenced in a study of CD8 T cells in Susac syndrome (dated 2019 in TCRdb). Libraries were made using the immunoSEQ multiplex PCR assay. RNA was extracted using the RNeasy kit, and roughly 0.5 to 1 ug of the RNA was reverse transcribed with random hexamers. TCRdb reprocessed the public reads (quality trimming at Q25 with fastp, clone calling with MiXCR) and kept in-frame beta chains. When rows share a CDR3 protein, they turn into one entry using the most common DNA and genes. A total of some 400,000 distinct CDR3 sequences appear in this sample, approximately 89% of them only once. The ten largest make up about 0.12% of the sample. Specimen: CD8+ T cells from PBMCs. All receptors derive from a human donor with multiple sclerosis.

This rearrangement joins TRBV11-2 to TRBJ2-7, with 8 bases lining up with TRBD1. The CDR3 contains 18 residues. Germline V gives CDR1 SGHAT, CDR2 FQNNGV. Losses at the gene ends were 5 bases for V and 2 bases for J; bases not matched to a gene: 17. CDR3 bases: TGTGCCAGCAGCCGCGGTTCAGGGGGCGCGAGGGGACCCTACGAGCAGTACTTC. Translation: CASSRGSGGARGPYEQYF.

The chain joins TRBV7-8 to TRBJ2-1; 7 nucleotides line up with TRBD2. Germline assignment: CDR1 SGHVS and CDR2 FQNEAQ. The trim removed 1 base at V and 9 bases at J, leaving 12 bases unmatched. This CDR3 region has 16 residues. CDR3 DNA sequence: TGTGCCAGCAGCTTAGTTGTGGGAGGGCCTCTAGGTGAGCAGTTCTTC. It yields the protein CASSLVVGGPLGEQFF.